The rows below give T cell receptor beta chains drawn from one sample of a study of cytomegalovirus exposure and HLA in healthy donors. Assay used: immunoSEQ multiplex PCR; TCRdb lists only in-frame clones, some missing. The data hold around 120,000 clones, with 80% observed a single time. The sample consisted of PBMCs. Receptor source: a female donor in good health and CMV-seropositive. The CDR3 runs from the conserved cysteine through the conserved F or W. The D gene is left open where the match is weak. Size is omitted from some rows. Given values are once, few, many or a class for expanded clones.

>TRBV5-4|TRBD1|TRBJ2-1|NA|12
TGTGCCAGCAGCCCGGACAGGGATGAGCAGTTCTTC
CASSPDRDEQFF
>TRBV28|TRBD1|TRBJ2-7|NA|15
TGTGCCAGCAGTTTAGGAGGACAGGGGTTCTACGAGCAGTACTTC
CASSLGGQGFYEQYF
>TRBV5-1|NA|TRBJ2-2|NA|11
TGCGCCAGCAACATCGCCGGGGAGCTGTTTTTT
CASNIAGELFF
>TRBV7-8|TRBD1|TRBJ1-4|few|15
TGTGCCAGCAGCCTCTTACAGGGGGCGACTGAAAAACTGTTTTTT
CASSLLQGATEKLFF
>TRBV19|NA|TRBJ2-1|NA|16
TGTGCCAGTACCCCGGGCCGGGGACTCTCCTACAATGAGCAGTTCTTC
CASTPGRGLSYNEQFF
>TRBV30|TRBD1|TRBJ2-7|NA|15
TGTGCCTGGAGTACGAAAGGGACAGAATATTACGAGCAGTACTTC
CAWSTKGTEYYEQYF
>TRBV7-2|NA|TRBJ1-5|NA|14
TGTGCCAGCAGCCCTAGCGGGGGGTATCAGCCCCAGCATTTT
CASSPSGGYQPQHF
>TRBV7-9|NA|TRBJ1-4|NA|16
TGTGCCAGCAGCTTAGGATCAGTGACAACTAATGAAAAACTGTTTTTT
CASSLGSVTTNEKLFF
>TRBV28|NA|TRBJ1-5|NA|15
TGTGCCAGCAGTTTTTCCGGTGCGGGGAATCAGCCCCAGCATTTT
CASSFSGAGNQPQHF
>TRBV29-1|TRBD1|TRBJ2-7|NA|11
TGCAGCGTTGGACAGGGATTAGAGCAGTACTTC
CSVGQGLEQYF
>TRBV30|NA|TRBJ2-7|NA|13
TGTGCCTGGAGTTTTACAGCTTCCTACGAGCAGTACTTC
CAWSFTASYEQYF
>TRBV30|TRBD1|TRBJ2-7|NA|13
TGTGCCTGGGACCGGGACAGGGCTTACGAGCAGTACTTC
CAWDRDRAYEQYF
>TRBV5-1|TRBD1|TRBJ2-7|NA|14
TGCGCCAGCAGAACCGGGACAGGGTCCTACGAGCAGTACTTC
CASRTGTGSYEQYF
>TRBV2|TRBD2|TRBJ2-2|NA|15
TGTGCCAGCACCGGGACTAGCGGGGGAACCGGGGAGCTGTTTTTT
CASTGTSGGTGELFF
>TRBV27|TRBD2|TRBJ2-3|NA|16
TGTGCCAGCAGTTCCTTACTAGCGGGGGCGGGAGATACGCAGTATTTT
CASSSLLAGAGDTQYF